These 9 T cell receptor beta chains share one sample of origin, sequenced in a study of blood T cell repertoires in COVID-19. Clones were sequenced by immunoSEQ multiplex PCR, and TCRdb holds only the in-frame ones, with some missing. In the table there are 150,000 to 200,000 clones, around 86% of which are singletons. Sequencing input: peripheral blood. These receptors came from a woman in her 70s with COVID-19, enrolled during active disease.

This clone was recorded a few times. The rearrangement joins TRBV19 to TRBJ2-2; possibly TRBD1 for D (5 bases). Germline V CDR1 and CDR2: LNHDA, SQIVND (reference sequence). The CDR3 totals 13 residues. V lost 5 bases and J lost 6, with 10 bases in between. CDR3 DNA sequence: TGTGCCAGTAGTCCCCAGGGATCCGGGGAGCTGTTTTTT. Residues: CASSPQGSGELFF.

This clone was observed at least ten times. This chain links TRBV3-1 (or the pseudogene TRBV3-2) with TRBJ2-5; D is ambiguous. The ends were cut back, 0 bases at V and 9 bases at J, with 14 bases in the middle. The CDR3 consists of 14 residues. Germline values: CDR1 LGHDT, CDR2 YNNKEL (reference sequence). This chain's CDR3 is CASSQDAVSMAQYF. As DNA, the CDR3 is TGTGCCAGCAGCCAAGATGCGGTCTCGATGGCCCAGTACTTC.

The CDR3 is CASSQGGGNTGELFF. DNA of the CDR3: TGCGCCAGCAGCCAAGGAGGAGGGAACACCGGGGAGCTGTTTTTT. The chain carries TRBV4-3 and TRBJ2-2; maybe TRBD2 (5 bases). The V end lost 1 base, the J end lost 1 base, and 7 bases lay between the germline ends. Per germline, CDR1 LGHNA and CDR2 YSLEER. The length of the CDR3 is 15 residues.

The J gene is TRBJ2-7, the V gene TRBV2, with D possibly being TRBD1 (7 bases). The CDR3 runs 12 residues. CDR1 and CDR2 from the germline V gene are SNHLY and FYNNEI. Trimming left V 11 bases short and J 1 base short, with 12 bases between. The CDR3 sequence is CAGGTVSYEQYF. The CDR3, as DNA: TGTGCCGGGGGGACAGTTTCCTACGAGCAGTACTTC.

V gene TRBV6-2 or TRBV6-3 combines with J gene TRBJ2-7; 7 nucleotides agree with TRBD1. The germline gives CDR1 MNHEY, CDR2 SVGEGT. With 5 bases clipped from V and 1 base from J, the junction kept 5 bases outside the gene matches. The CDR3 covers 14 residues. The CDR3 here is CASSRQGPSYEQYF. In DNA, the CDR3 is TGTGCCAGCAGTAGACAGGGCCCTTCCTACGAGCAGTACTTC.

V and J are TRBV7-8 and TRBJ1-1; 8 bases are shared with TRBD1. The ends lost 5 bases at V and 0 bases at J; junction bases unmatched: 5. Germline CDR1 reads SGHVS; CDR2 reads FQNEAQ. The CDR3 is made up of 15 amino acids. The DNA for the CDR3 is TGTGCCAGCAGCGCGGTCAGGGGGCTGAACACTGAAGCTTTCTTT. Its translation is CASSAVRGLNTEAFF.

The chain is built from TRBV3-1 (or the pseudogene TRBV3-2) and TRBJ1-1; 9 bases are shared with TRBD1. Looked up from germline, CDR1 is LGHDT and CDR2 is YNNKEL (reference sequence). The CDR3 consists of 13 residues. With 4 bases clipped from V and 12 bases from J, the junction kept 9 bases outside the gene matches. The CDR3 nucleotides read TGTGCCAGCAGCCCATCGGACAGGGGAGGAACTTTCTTT. Translated, it gives CASSPSDRGGTFF.

This clone was detected many times. This chain uses TRBV9 with TRBJ1-6; D gene ambiguous. Germline CDR1 is SGDLS and CDR2 is YYNGEE. The V end lost 2 bases, the J end lost 8 bases, and 14 bases lay between the germline ends. This CDR3 comprises 15 residues. The CDR3 protein is CASSVEPYGDSPLHF. CDR3 in DNA: TGTGCCAGCAGCGTGGAACCCTACGGGGATTCACCCCTCCACTTT.

The rearrangement uses TRBV7-9 and TRBJ2-3; TRBD2 matches 14 bases. V dropped 3 bases and J dropped 4; count of bases not matched to a gene: 3. Germline-derived CDR1 and CDR2 are SEHNR and FQNEAQ (reference sequence). CDR3 size: 16 residues. The DNA for the CDR3 is TGTGCCAGCAGCTTGCCGGGACTAGCGGGAGCAGATACGCAGTATTTT. Its translation: CASSLPGLAGADTQYF. The complete variable domain, with remaining parts taken from reference TRBV7-9 and TRBJ2-3, reads DTGVSQNPRHKITKRGQNVTFRCDPISEHNRLYWYRQTLGQGPEFLTYFQNEAQLEKSRLLSDRFSAERPKGSFSTLEIQRTEQGDSAMYLCASSLPGLAGADTQYFGPGTRLTVL.